The T cell receptor beta chain described here comes from a study of CD8+ T cells in alopecia areata. By frequency in the sample, this clone is medium-sized. Its antigen is not known. The germline V gene encodes CDR1 SGHDN and CDR2 FVKESK. The CDR3 has 15 residues. The germline V and J ends were trimmed by 6 bases and 1 base, with 12 bases remaining between them. RNA was extracted and reverse transcribed into cDNA as the sequencing template. TCRdb's table, derived via immunoSEQ multiplex PCR, lists solely in-frame clones and lacks some. The data show fewer than 90,000 clones, roughly half seen once. The study, taken as a whole, reports: Greater clonality was observed in lesional scalp samples, especially alopecia totalis/universalis, versus normal scalp. The study also sequences resident alphabeta T cells of normal skin in scalp samples.

The TCR was taken from a human donor with alopecia areata. This chain connects TRBV14 to TRBJ2-2; D is undetermined. The sequencing sample was made of NKG2D-high CD8+ T cells sorted from blood. CDR3 in amino acids: CASRESWGNTGELFF. CDR3 DNA sequence: TGTGCCAGCAGGGAAAGCTGGGGGAACACCGGGGAGCTGTTTTTT. Full variable domain (missing parts from reference TRBV14 and TRBJ2-2): EAGVTQFPSHSVIEKGQTVTLRCDPISGHDNLYWYRRVMGKEIKFLLHFVKESKQDESGMPNNRFLAERTGGTYSTLKVQPAELEDSGVYFCASRESWGNTGELFFGEGSRLTVL.